This T cell receptor (beta chain) derives from a study of blood T cell repertoires in COVID-19. Turning to the study itself: T cells, B-cell-depleted T cells, or PBMCs provided the cDNA or gDNA that served as material.

Trimming removed 2 bases from V and 1 base from J; junction bases left unmatched: 7. The CDR3 spans 16 residues. The germline V gene has CDR1 LNHNV and CDR2 YYDKDF (reference sequence). Original data processing: How many nucleated cells were present was estimated from reference gene primer amplification. Only in-frame clones appear in the TCRdb table, and some are missing; sequencing was by immunoSEQ multiplex PCR. The D gene and trimming were derived from the DNA, and the V and J assignments and clone size from that table. The sample includes some 70,000 clones, just over 85% seen only once; the top ten take approximately 6.6%.

The sequenced sample was peripheral blood. This receptor was identified in a man aged 50 to 59 with active COVID-19. The rearrangement joins TRBV15 to TRBJ2-7; TRBD2 matches at 8 bases. DNA for the CDR3: TGTGCCACCAGCAGACCTCGCGCGGGAGGTTCCTACGAGCAGTACGTC. Translating it yields CATSRPRAGGSYEQYV.